These 10 T cell receptor beta chains came from one sample sequenced in a study of blood T cell repertoires in COVID-19. Sequencing was performed with immunoSEQ multiplex PCR; in TCRdb, only in-frame clones are kept and a portion is missing. There are over 60,000 clones in the sample; roughly 89% occur only once, and approximately 8.9% lies in the top ten. The sequenced material came from peripheral blood. These receptors all stem from a man older than 75 with acute or convalescent COVID-19.

The V gene is TRBV7-2, the J gene TRBJ2-7; a weak D match, TRBD1 (6 bases). The CDR3 loop spans 15 amino acids. V dropped 0 bases and J dropped 1 base, with 10 bases sitting between them. Germline CDR1 is SGHTA and CDR2 is FQGNSA. The CDR3 nucleotides are TGTGCCAGCAGCTTAGCGGGACACGGTTCCTACGAGCAGTACTTC. It translates to CASSLAGHGSYEQYF.

The J gene is TRBJ1-5, the V gene TRBV30; no clear D gene. V lost 1 base to trimming and J lost 7 bases, with 11 bases between them. Germline CDR1 and CDR2: GTSNPN and SVGIG (reference sequence). The CDR3 covers 13 residues. CDR3 nucleotide sequence: TGTGCCTGGAGTGCCCAGGAAGGACAGCCCCAGCATTTT. Translating gives CAWSAQEGQPQHF.

This chain uses TRBV29-1 with TRBJ1-1; no reliable D call. The CDR3 covers 14 residues. Deletions cut 5 bases from V and 1 base from J, with 14 bases between. Germline values: CDR1 SQVTM, CDR2 ANQGSEA. The CDR3: CSVQVLATNTEAFF. In DNA, the CDR3 is TGCAGCGTTCAGGTTTTGGCGACGAACACTGAAGCTTTCTTT. Using reference TRBV29-1 and TRBJ1-1 for the parts outside the CDR3, the full variable domain is SAVISQKPSRDICQRGTSLTIQCQVDSQVTMMFWYRQQPGQSLTLIATANQGSEATYESGFVIDKFPISRPNLTFSTLTVSNMSPEDSSIYLCSVQVLATNTEAFFGQGTRLTVV.

CDR3 coding DNA: TGTGCCAGCAGCCAATCGATTGGCGGGAGGGGAGATACGCAGTATTTT. Protein sequence: CASSQSIGGRGDTQYF. The chain employs TRBV3-1 (or the pseudogene TRBV3-2) and TRBJ2-3; 9 nucleotides line up with TRBD2. The length of the CDR3 is 16 residues. V shed 2 bases and J 5 bases; nucleotides not matched to a gene: 8. Germline V CDR1 and CDR2: LGHDT, YNNKEL (reference sequence).

V usage is TRBV3-1 (or the pseudogene TRBV3-2) and J usage is TRBJ1-3, with D uncertain. Deletions cut 4 bases from V and 0 bases from J, with 10 bases between. The CDR3 extends over 15 amino acids. Germline V lookup: CDR1 LGHDT, CDR2 YNNKEL (reference sequence). CDR3 protein: CASSPRESSGNTIYF. CDR3 DNA: TGTGCCAGCAGCCCGAGAGAGAGCTCTGGAAACACCATATATTTT.

The J gene is TRBJ2-1, the V gene TRBV6-5; TRBD2 aligns across 13 bases. Germline CDR1 MNHEY, CDR2 SVGAGI. This CDR3 has 15 residues. Trimming cost V 2 bases and J 11 bases; bases outside gene matches: 6. The CDR3 nucleotides read TGTGCCAGCAGTTACGCCGGACTAGCGGGAGCCAAGCAGTTCTTC. Translating gives CASSYAGLAGAKQFF.

V and J are TRBV7-8 and TRBJ1-2; 10 bases match TRBD1. CDR1 and CDR2 (germline): SGHVS, FQNEAQ. This CDR3 is built from 14 residues. V shed 5 bases and J 7 bases; nucleotides not matched to a gene: 7. CDR3 nucleotides: TGTGCCAGCAGCGCCTCGACAGGGGGCCGTGGCTACACCTTC. This translates into CASSASTGGRGYTF.

The chain uses TRBV21-1 and TRBJ2-7; TRBD2 reflects the table's D call only, with no check against the DNA. TRBV21-1 is termed a pseudogene. The CDR3 spans 20 residues. CDR3: CASSKQEGLAGAKSSYEQYF. CDR3 nucleotide sequence: TGTGCCAGCAGCAAACAAGAGGGACTAGCGGGAGCCAAGAGCTCCTACGAGCAGTACTTC.

This chain connects TRBV30 to TRBJ2-2, with D maybe TRBD2 (7 bases). Per germline, CDR1 GTSNPN and CDR2 SVGIG (reference sequence). V lost 0 bases, J lost 4 bases, and 12 bases lay in between. The CDR3 runs 15 residues. The chain's CDR3 is CAWSVLGGPTGELFF. Written as DNA, the CDR3 is TGTGCCTGGAGTGTACTGGGGGGGCCCACCGGGGAGCTGTTTTTT.

This clone has only one observation. This rearrangement joins TRBV6-5 to TRBJ2-3; D remains unclear. Germline-derived CDR1 and CDR2 are MNHEY and SVGAGI. The CDR3 runs 14 residues. The V end was cut by 0 bases, the J end by 0 bases, with 4 bases between. CDR3 protein: CASSYSESTDTQYF. CDR3 sequence (DNA): TGTGCCAGCAGTTACTCGGAGAGCACAGATACGCAGTATTTT.